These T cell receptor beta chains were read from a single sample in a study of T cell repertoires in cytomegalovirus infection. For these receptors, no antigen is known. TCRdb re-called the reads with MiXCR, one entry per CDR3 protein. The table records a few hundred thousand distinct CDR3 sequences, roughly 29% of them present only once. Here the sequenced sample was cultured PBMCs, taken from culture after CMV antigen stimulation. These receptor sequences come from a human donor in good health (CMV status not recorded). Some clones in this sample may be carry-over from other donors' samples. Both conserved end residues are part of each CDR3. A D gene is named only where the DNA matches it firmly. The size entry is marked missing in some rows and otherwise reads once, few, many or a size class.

CDR3 DNA: TGTGCCAGCAACTTAAAGGGTACCACTGAAGCTTTCTTT
CDR3 protein: CASNLKGTTEAFF
V gene: TRBV28
clone size: few
CDR3 length: 13
J gene: TRBJ1-1
D gene: NA

CDR3 DNA: TGTGCCAGCAGCTTAGAATTGGTCACCCAAAGAGCTTTCTTT
CDR3 protein: CASSLELVTQRAFF
V gene: TRBV11-1
clone size: few
CDR3 length: 14
J gene: TRBJ1-1
D gene: NA

CDR3 DNA: TGTGCCAGCAGTGGACAGGGGATGACCTTGAACACTGAAGCTTTCTTT
CDR3 protein: CASSGQGMTLNTEAFF
V gene: TRBV2
clone size: NA
CDR3 length: 16
J gene: TRBJ1-1
D gene: TRBD1

CDR3 DNA: TGTGCCAGCAGTTCGTACGCCCCCAGGAGGTACAATTCACCCCTCCACTTT
CDR3 protein: CASSSYAPRRYNSPLHF
V gene: TRBV27
clone size: NA
CDR3 length: 17
J gene: TRBJ1-6
D gene: NA

CDR3 DNA: TGTGCCAGCAGCCAGGGGTGGAATTCACCCCTCCACTTT
CDR3 protein: CASSQGWNSPLHF
V gene: TRBV27
clone size: few
CDR3 length: 13
J gene: TRBJ1-6
D gene: NA

CDR3 DNA: TGTGCCAGCAGTCTAAGCGGGAGAGGCTACAATGAGCAGTTCTTC
CDR3 protein: CASSLSGRGYNEQFF
V gene: TRBV7-3
clone size: NA
CDR3 length: 15
J gene: TRBJ2-1
D gene: TRBD2

CDR3 DNA: TGTGCCAGCAGCCAGATGCAAGGATCCTATGGCTACACCTTC
CDR3 protein: CASSQMQGSYGYTF
V gene: TRBV6-2/TRBV6-3
clone size: NA
CDR3 length: 14
J gene: TRBJ1-2
D gene: NA

CDR3 DNA: TGTGCCATCAGTGAGAGTGGGGGATCCTACTATGGCTACACCTTC
CDR3 protein: CAISESGGSYYGYTF
V gene: TRBV10-3
clone size: NA
CDR3 length: 15
J gene: TRBJ1-2
D gene: NA

CDR3 DNA: TGCGCCAGCAGCTTCACCAGGGAGGGGATGAGAGTTTTT
CDR3 protein: CASSFTREGMRVF
V gene: TRBV5-1
clone size: NA
CDR3 length: 13
J gene: TRBJ1-4
D gene: NA

CDR3 DNA: TGCAGTGCTCGTCGGCAGGGGGGTCCCTACAATGAGCAGTTCTTC
CDR3 protein: CSARRQGGPYNEQFF
V gene: TRBV20-1
clone size: few
CDR3 length: 15
J gene: TRBJ2-1
D gene: NA

CDR3 DNA: TGTGCCAGTAGTGACAGGGGAGGTGATCAGCCCCAGCATTTT
CDR3 protein: CASSDRGGDQPQHF
V gene: TRBV19
clone size: NA
CDR3 length: 14
J gene: TRBJ1-5
D gene: TRBD1

CDR3 DNA: TGTGCCAGCTCACCGAAACAGGTTCTGAACAATGAGCAGTTCTTC
CDR3 protein: CASSPKQVLNNEQFF
V gene: TRBV18
clone size: NA
CDR3 length: 15
J gene: TRBJ2-1
D gene: NA

CDR3 DNA: TGTGCCAGCAGCTTAGAGGCAGGGTTAGACACTGAAGCTTTCTTT
CDR3 protein: CASSLEAGLDTEAFF
V gene: TRBV7-6
clone size: many
CDR3 length: 15
J gene: TRBJ1-1
D gene: NA

CDR3 DNA: TGTGCCAGCAGCATTGGAAGCGGGAGCGGGGAGACCCAGTACTTC
CDR3 protein: CASSIGSGSGETQYF
V gene: TRBV7-2
clone size: NA
CDR3 length: 15
J gene: TRBJ2-5
D gene: TRBD2

CDR3 DNA: TGTGCCAGCAGTGGCGACAGGGTCGGAAAACTGTTTTTT
CDR3 protein: CASSGDRVGKLFF
V gene: TRBV6-8
clone size: NA
CDR3 length: 13
J gene: TRBJ1-4
D gene: TRBD1

CDR3 DNA: TGTGCCAGCAAGATGGGCGGCAGCACTGAAGCTTTCTTT
CDR3 protein: CASKMGGSTEAFF
V gene: TRBV6-6
clone size: NA
CDR3 length: 13
J gene: TRBJ1-1
D gene: NA

CDR3 DNA: TGTGCCAGCAGCCACCAGGGAAAGCGAAACGAGCAGTACTTC
CDR3 protein: CASSHQGKRNEQYF
V gene: TRBV7-8
clone size: many
CDR3 length: 14
J gene: TRBJ2-7
D gene: NA

CDR3 DNA: TGTGCCAGCAGTTTATCAGGGGGGACGCCTGCTTCGGGGCAGTACTTC
CDR3 protein: CASSLSGGTPASGQYF
V gene: TRBV27
clone size: NA
CDR3 length: 16
J gene: TRBJ2-7
D gene: NA

CDR3 DNA: TGTGCCACCCGGAAGACAGGGACTGGGGGAGGCTACACCTTC
CDR3 protein: CATRKTGTGGGYTF
V gene: TRBV10-3
clone size: few
CDR3 length: 14
J gene: TRBJ1-2
D gene: TRBD1

CDR3 DNA: TGTGCCAGCGGCGGGGAGTTTCCCTCCTACAATGAGCAGTTCTTC
CDR3 protein: CASGGEFPSYNEQFF
V gene: TRBV12-3/TRBV12-4
clone size: NA
CDR3 length: 15
J gene: TRBJ2-1
D gene: NA

CDR3 DNA: TGTGCCAGCAGCTCCACAAAGGGCTCTTACAATGAGCAGTTCTTC
CDR3 protein: CASSSTKGSYNEQFF
V gene: TRBV28
clone size: NA
CDR3 length: 15
J gene: TRBJ2-1
D gene: NA

CDR3 DNA: TGCGCCAGCAGCAGGACAGGCTACTCTGGCTACACCTTC
CDR3 protein: CASSRTGYSGYTF
V gene: TRBV5-1
clone size: few
CDR3 length: 13
J gene: TRBJ1-2
D gene: TRBD1